This T cell receptor beta chain was identified in a study of immune cell composition in non-small cell lung cancer. Whole-study context: Histologic subtype was mainly adenocarcinoma or squamous cell carcinoma.

Concerning this clone itself: The antigen is not known.

CDR1 SNHLY and CDR2 FYNNEI come from the germline V gene. Trimming took 3 bases from V and 4 from J, leaving 4 bases between them. The CDR3 consists of 12 residues. Genomic DNA came from frozen unsorted single-cell suspensions. General observations from the study: Lung adenocarcinomas had lower top 10 clone scores and clonality than squamous tumours.

Produced via immunoSEQ multiplex PCR; TCRdb's table is partial and in-frame only. Of about 5,600 clones listed, around four fifths are singletons. Input material: lung tumor tissue. This TCR derives from a human donor with non-small cell lung cancer. The rearrangement links TRBV2 to TRBJ2-1; D call uncertain. For the CDR3, the DNA is TGTGCCAGCAGTGACGGTTACAATGAGCAGTTCTTC. Translating it yields CASSDGYNEQFF.